This T cell receptor beta chain was captured by sequencing in a study of blood T cell repertoires in COVID-19. Only in-frame clones appear in the TCRdb table, and some are missing; sequencing was by immunoSEQ multiplex PCR. The sample gives some 270,000 clones, 84% of which show up once; about 3% is in the top ten. Trimming removed 2 bases at V and 0 bases at J, with 5 bases between. Germline values: CDR1 LGHNT, CDR2 FRNRAP. The CDR3 runs 15 residues. Participants came from some 23 US areas, aged roughly 18 to 89 years. Sequencing was performed on PBMCs or T cells enriched from blood (not recorded which). The J gene is TRBJ2-6, the V gene TRBV12-5, with a possible D match to TRBD1 (5 bases). The receptor was derived from a man aged 45-65 years who had recovered from COVID-19. CDR3 residues: CASGLTGSGANVLTF. As DNA, the CDR3 is TGTGCTAGTGGTTTGACAGGCTCTGGGGCCAACGTCCTGACTTTC. Combining the CDR3 with reference TRBV12-5 and TRBJ2-6 gives the whole variable domain DARVTQTPRHKVTEMGQEVTMRCQPILGHNTVFWYRQTMMQGLELLAYFRNRAPLDDSGMPKDRFSAEMPDATLATLKIQPSEPRDSAVYFCASGLTGSGANVLTFGAGSRLTVL.